This is a list of T cell receptor beta chains from one sample in a study of blood T cell repertoires in COVID-19. Using immunoSEQ multiplex PCR, the repertoire was profiled, and TCRdb retains in-frame clones only, with some absent. The table shows approximately 200,000 clones, with roughly nine tenths occurring only once. Sample: PBMCs or T cells enriched from blood (not recorded which). The receptors were gathered from a woman aged 40 to 49 with acute COVID-19. Both conserved end residues are part of each CDR3. D genes are given only for firm matches. The listing skips clone size in some rows; elsewhere it reads once, few, many or a size class.

size	V	J	D	length	CDR3	DNA
.	TRBV6-5	TRBJ1-2	.	13	CASTKSTGGGYTF	TGTGCCAGCACTAAATCGACAGGCGGGGGCTACACCTTC
.	TRBV7-9	TRBJ2-7	TRBD1	14	CASSLRQGAEEQYF	TGTGCCAGCAGCTTAAGACAGGGGGCAGAGGAGCAGTACTTC
.	TRBV2	TRBJ2-2	.	14	CASKAALNTGELFF	TGTGCCAGCAAAGCGGCCCTGAACACCGGGGAGCTGTTTTTT
.	TRBV10-2	TRBJ1-1	.	15	CASSPSRQGRTEAFF	TGCGCCAGCAGCCCCTCGAGGCAGGGGCGAACTGAAGCTTTCTTT
.	TRBV29-1	TRBJ1-4	.	12	CSAGQTNEKLFF	TGCAGCGCGGGACAAACTAATGAAAAACTGTTTTTT
.	TRBV11-2	TRBJ1-2	.	16	CASSLRSGWDTGGYTF	TGTGCCAGCAGCTTAAGATCAGGTTGGGACACAGGAGGCTACACCTTC
few	TRBV19	TRBJ1-4	.	14	CASKEGLANEKLFF	TGTGCCAGTAAGGAGGGGTTGGCTAATGAAAAACTGTTTTTT
many	TRBV7-9	TRBJ2-1	.	13	CASSLKMDSLQFF	TGTGCCAGCAGCTTAAAAATGGACAGCCTCCAGTTCTTC
.	TRBV6-4	TRBJ2-3	TRBD1	16	CASSESGTASTDTQYF	TGTGCCAGCAGTGAGTCCGGGACAGCTAGCACAGATACGCAGTATTTT
.	TRBV6-2/TRBV6-3	TRBJ2-1	.	14	CASSYFESYNEQFF	TGTGCCAGCAGTTACTTCGAGTCTTACAATGAGCAGTTCTTC
.	TRBV27	TRBJ2-2	TRBD2	16	CASRWTSSLNTGELFF	TGTGCCAGCAGGTGGACTAGCAGCTTAAACACCGGGGAGCTGTTTTTT
.	TRBV4-1	TRBJ1-1	.	16	CASSPRGRAYSTEAFF	TGCGCCAGCAGCCCGCGGGGGAGGGCATACAGCACTGAAGCTTTCTTT
.	TRBV30	TRBJ2-5	.	14	CAWSVLRGQETQYF	TGTGCCTGGAGTGTTTTGAGGGGGCAAGAGACCCAGTACTTC
.	TRBV6-5	TRBJ1-5	.	11	CASSHNQPQHF	TGTGCCAGCAGCCACAATCAGCCCCAGCATTTT
.	TRBV28	TRBJ1-1	.	13	CASWSAMNTEAFF	TGTGCCAGCTGGTCCGCGATGAACACTGAAGCTTTCTTT
.	TRBV15	TRBJ2-2	TRBD2	16	CATSRPGLATTGELFF	TGTGCCACCAGCAGACCGGGACTAGCGACCACCGGGGAGCTGTTTTTT
.	TRBV28	TRBJ2-2	.	14	CASRDRQTDGELFF	TGTGCCAGCAGGGACAGACAGACGGACGGGGAGCTGTTTTTT
.	TRBV7-6	TRBJ2-6	TRBD2	17	CASSLWASGSGANVLTF	TGTGCCAGCAGCTTATGGGCTAGCGGCTCTGGGGCCAACGTCCTGACTTTC
once	TRBV21-1	TRBJ1-1	.	19	CASSKGPSVQAGLNTEAFF	TGTGCCAGCAGCAAGGGCCCTTCTGTGCAGGCGGGGCTGAACACTGAAGCTTTCTTT
few	TRBV5-4	TRBJ1-3	TRBD1	16	CASSSHLTGVGNTIYF	TGTGCCAGCAGCTCACACCTAACAGGGGTCGGAAACACCATATATTTT
.	TRBV7-7	TRBJ2-1	TRBD2	19	CASSLGPRGGGQLYNEQFF	TGTGCCAGCAGCTTAGGTCCGCGGGGCGGGGGGCAACTATACAATGAGCAGTTCTTC
.	TRBV27	TRBJ2-5	TRBD2	16	CASGLPGTIRQETQYF	TGTGCCAGCGGACTTCCGGGGACTATAAGACAAGAGACCCAGTACTTC
.	TRBV5-8	TRBJ1-2	.	14	CASSLDTARYGYTF	TGTGCCAGCAGCTTAGACACGGCTCGATATGGCTACACCTTC
.	TRBV5-1	TRBJ1-2	.	13	CASSLQGNYGYTF	TGCGCCAGCAGCTTACAGGGAAACTATGGCTACACCTTC
.	TRBV5-1	TRBJ1-2	TRBD1	11	CASSPGQGFTF	TGCGCCAGCAGCCCCGGACAGGGGTTCACCTTC
.	TRBV25-1	TRBJ2-6	.	13	CASTNSGANVLTF	TGTGCCAGCACAAACTCTGGGGCCAACGTCCTGACTTTC
.	TRBV9	TRBJ1-3	.	15	CASSEDTHSGNTIYF	TGTGCCAGCAGCGAAGACACACACTCTGGAAACACCATATATTTT
.	TRBV7-9	TRBJ2-7	.	16	CASSALWTGALDEQYF	TGTGCCAGCAGCGCCCTCTGGACGGGAGCCCTAGACGAGCAGTACTTC
.	TRBV5-1	TRBJ2-1	TRBD2	17	CASSSGLAGVTYNEQFF	TGCGCCAGCAGCTCCGGACTAGCGGGAGTCACCTACAATGAGCAGTTCTTC
.	TRBV27	TRBJ1-2	TRBD1	14	CASSFRGRGDGYTF	TGTGCCAGCAGTTTTAGGGGGCGCGGCGATGGCTACACCTTC
.	TRBV5-5	TRBJ2-7	TRBD1	15	CASSHRGTGGYEQYF	TGTGCCAGCAGCCACCGCGGGACAGGGGGCTACGAGCAGTACTTC
.	TRBV5-4	TRBJ2-5	.	14	CASSLRREQETQYF	TGTGCCAGCAGCTTGCGGAGGGAACAAGAGACCCAGTACTTC
.	TRBV10-3	TRBJ1-2	.	14	CAISEGAPLPGYTF	TGTGCCATCAGTGAGGGGGCACCCCTCCCTGGCTACACCTTC
.	TRBV4-1	TRBJ2-1	TRBD2	16	CASSQVETSGGREQFF	TGCGCCAGCAGCCAAGTCGAGACTAGCGGTGGTAGGGAGCAGTTCTTC
.	TRBV19	TRBJ1-5	TRBD1	16	CASSMSGTGGVQPQHF	TGTGCCAGTAGTATGTCCGGGACAGGGGGCGTTCAGCCCCAGCATTTT
once	TRBV12-5	TRBJ2-7	TRBD2	16	CASGLVLGGGSYEQYF	TGTGCTAGTGGTTTGGTACTGGGCGGGGGGTCCTACGAGCAGTACTTC
.	TRBV2	TRBJ1-4	.	17	CASSGQQTGLANEKLFF	TGTGCCAGCAGTGGCCAACAAACAGGGCTTGCTAATGAAAAACTGTTTTTT
.	TRBV18	TRBJ2-7	.	15	CASSGSGTSAYEQYF	TGTGCCAGCTCAGGCTCCGGGACTTCCGCCTACGAGCAGTACTTC
.	TRBV9	TRBJ2-3	.	14	CASSVGSGTDTQYF	TGTGCCAGCAGCGTAGGATCGGGGACAGATACGCAGTATTTT
.	TRBV27	TRBJ2-5	TRBD1	17	CASSSLAGTAYQETQYF	TGTGCCAGCAGTTCCCTTGCCGGGACAGCTTACCAAGAGACCCAGTACTTC
.	TRBV18	TRBJ1-2	.	14	CASSPPGANYGYTF	TGTGCCAGCTCACCGCCGGGAGCGAACTATGGCTACACCTTC
.	TRBV4-2	TRBJ2-3	TRBD2	16	CASSQGTSGGPDTQYF	TGTGCCAGCAGCCAAGGTACTAGCGGGGGTCCAGATACGCAGTATTTT
.	TRBV9	TRBJ2-7	TRBD1	15	CASSPTGTGVYEQYF	TGTGCCAGCAGCCCAACCGGGACAGGAGTCTACGAGCAGTACTTC
.	TRBV6-6	TRBJ1-1	.	15	CASREEGDWDTEAFF	TGTGCCAGCAGGGAAGAGGGAGATTGGGACACTGAAGCTTTCTTT
.	TRBV11-2	TRBJ1-4	.	14	CASSFGRLNEKLFF	TGTGCCAGCAGCTTTGGCAGACTTAATGAAAAACTGTTTTTT
.	TRBV4-1	TRBJ2-2	TRBD2	17	CASSHQLAGLSTGELFF	TGCGCCAGCAGCCATCAACTAGCGGGATTGTCGACCGGGGAGCTGTTTTTT
.	TRBV4-2	TRBJ2-1	TRBD2	18	CASSQDSSGVARDNEQFF	TGTGCCAGCAGCCAAGATTCCAGCGGGGTAGCTCGGGACAATGAGCAGTTCTTC
.	TRBV11-2	TRBJ2-2	TRBD2	15	CASSFWLAGTGELFF	TGTGCCAGCAGCTTTTGGCTAGCGGGCACCGGGGAGCTGTTTTTT
.	TRBV28	TRBJ1-3	TRBD1	15	CASTRDRIPGNTIYF	TGTGCCAGCACTCGGGACAGGATCCCCGGAAACACCATATATTTT